This T cell receptor (beta chain) was found in a study of T-cell memory formation after mild COVID-19. Study-wide points: Balance between CD4 and CD8 was seen in clones contracting day 15 to 85, and a CD4+ lean was seen in later expanders. The study found contracting CD4+ clones mainly in CM and EM and contracting CD8+ clones in EMRA.

This clonotype was observed a handful of times. The antigen is not known. TCRdb itself ran the 5' RACE reads through MiXCR, one entry per CDR3 protein. The sample shows roughly 150,000 distinct CDR3 sequences, about 14% of them seen only once. CDR3 length: 13 residues. With 0 bases removed from V and 8 bases from J, the gap between germline ends came to 8 bases. Germline V gene data show CDR1 as MNHEY and CDR2 as SVGEGT. The sequencing sample was made of PBMCs or a T cell subset sorted from them (not recorded which). The receptor comes from an adult woman who had mild COVID-19 (a few samples of this study predate the infection). Cell type and time point are not known. The chain has TRBV6-2 or TRBV6-3 and TRBJ2-1; no reliable D call. CDR3 sequence reads: CASSYSSRYEQFF. The CDR3 DNA reads as TGTGCCAGCAGTTACTCCTCGAGGTATGAGCAGTTCTTC.